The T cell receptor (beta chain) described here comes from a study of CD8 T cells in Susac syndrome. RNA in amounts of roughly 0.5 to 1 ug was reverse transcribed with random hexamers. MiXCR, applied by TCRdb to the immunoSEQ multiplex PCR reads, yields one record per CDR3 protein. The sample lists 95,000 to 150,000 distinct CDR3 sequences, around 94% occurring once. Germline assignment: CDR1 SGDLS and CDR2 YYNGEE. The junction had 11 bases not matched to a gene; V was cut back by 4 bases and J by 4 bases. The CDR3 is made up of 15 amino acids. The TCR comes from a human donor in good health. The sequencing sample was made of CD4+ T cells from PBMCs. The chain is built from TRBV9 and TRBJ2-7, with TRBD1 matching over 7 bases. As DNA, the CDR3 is TGTGCCAGCAGCAAAAACCCGGGACAGCGGTACGAGCAGTACTTC. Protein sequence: CASSKNPGQRYEQYF.